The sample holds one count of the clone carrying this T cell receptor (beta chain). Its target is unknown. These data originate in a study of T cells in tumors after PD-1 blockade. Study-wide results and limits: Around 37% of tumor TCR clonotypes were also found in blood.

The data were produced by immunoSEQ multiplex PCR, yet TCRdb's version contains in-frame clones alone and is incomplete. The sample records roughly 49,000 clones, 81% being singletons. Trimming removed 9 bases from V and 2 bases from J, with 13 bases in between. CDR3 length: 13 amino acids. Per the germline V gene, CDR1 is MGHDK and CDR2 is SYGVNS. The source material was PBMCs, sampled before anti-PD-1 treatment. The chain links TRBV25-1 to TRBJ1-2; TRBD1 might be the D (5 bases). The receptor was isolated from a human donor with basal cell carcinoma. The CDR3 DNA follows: TGTGCCAGTTGGGGAGGGACGAACTATGGCTACACCTTC. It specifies CASWGGTNYGYTF.